A selection of T cell receptor beta chains follows, all from one sample in a study of Graves' ophthalmopathy and Graves' hyperthyroidism. TCRdb independently ran MiXCR on the multiplex PCR reads; one entry per CDR3 protein. The profile covers approximately 410,000 distinct CDR3 sequences, with 15% appearing a single time and 5.5% to 8% taken by the ten largest. The sequenced material came from peripheral blood. The receptors come from a woman between 18 and 30 years old with stable Graves' hyperthyroidism. Both conserved end residues are part of each CDR3. D genes are given only for firm matches. Clone size appears in some rows only: once, few, many, or a class for an expanded clone.

clone size	D gene	V gene	J gene	CDR3 DNA	CDR3 protein
many	.	TRBV20-1	TRBJ1-1	TGCAGTGTGAACCGGTTGAACACTGAAGCTTTCTTT	CSVNRLNTEAFF
many	.	TRBV4-1	TRBJ1-1	TGCGCCAGCAGCCAAGATAGGGGAGTAGGCACTGAAGCTTTCTTT	CASSQDRGVGTEAFF
many	.	TRBV9	TRBJ1-1	TGTGCCAGCAGCGTAGCCGAACAGGGTGCTGAAGCTTTCTTT	CASSVAEQGAEAFF
many	TRBD1	TRBV9	TRBJ2-2	TGTGCCAGCAGCCCTAGGGGGACAGGGATCGGGGAGCTGTTTTTT	CASSPRGTGIGELFF
many	.	TRBV19	TRBJ1-2	TGTGCCAGTAGTAGTCAGGACTATGGCTACACCTTC	CASSSQDYGYTF
many	.	TRBV12-3/TRBV12-4	TRBJ1-2	TGTGCCAGCAGTTGGGACCGGGCTCGTGGCTACACCTTC	CASSWDRARGYTF
.	TRBD1	TRBV7-2	TRBJ1-1	TGTGCCAGCAGCTTAGCGTACAGGGGAGGGACTGAAGCTTTCTTT	CASSLAYRGGTEAFF
few	TRBD1	TRBV7-8	TRBJ2-5	TGTGCCAGCAGCTTAGCGGTCTGGGACAGGGGTAGGGAGACCCAGTACTTC	CASSLAVWDRGRETQYF
many	TRBD1	TRBV12-3/TRBV12-4	TRBJ1-1	TGTGCCAGCAGTCCTGACAGGGTCACTGAAGCTTTCTTT	CASSPDRVTEAFF
few	.	TRBV5-4	TRBJ1-1	TGTGCCAGCAGCTGGGGATACAGGGACACTGAAGCTTTCTTT	CASSWGYRDTEAFF
many	.	TRBV18	TRBJ1-2	TGTGCCAGCTCACGGACAGACATCCTCTATGGCTACACCTTC	CASSRTDILYGYTF
many	.	TRBV12-3/TRBV12-4	TRBJ2-4	TGTGCCAGCAGTTTTTGGCTAGCCAAAAACATTAAGTACTTC	CASSFWLAKNIKYF
many	.	TRBV7-8	TRBJ2-5	TGTGCCAGCAGCATAGCTACCGGGGGGCAGGGGGAGACCCAGTACTTC	CASSIATGGQGETQYF
.	.	TRBV6-5	TRBJ2-7	TGTGCCAGCAGTTACTCTCGCGACTCCCGCTCCTACGAGCAGTACTTC	CASSYSRDSRSYEQYF
.	.	TRBV11-2	TRBJ1-5	TGTGCCAGCAGCCCCTCCGGTCGCGGCGGTAACCAAGCACAGCCCCAGCATTTT	CASSPSGRGGNQAQPQHF
many	.	TRBV24-1	TRBJ2-7	TGTGCCACCAGTGATCCCAGGGCAGGGCCCCTCTACGAGCAGTACTTC	CATSDPRAGPLYEQYF
many	.	TRBV19	TRBJ1-2	TGTGCCAGTAGTATAGCGCCTCTCATGACGGGGGTAAGCTATGGCTACACCTTC	CASSIAPLMTGVSYGYTF
many	TRBD1	TRBV6-1	TRBJ1-6	TGTGCCAGCTGTAGGGACAGGGGGTCACCCCTCCACTTT	CASCRDRGSPLHF
few	.	TRBV20-1	TRBJ1-1	TGCAGTGCTAGAACCAGGGAAACTGAAGCTTTCTTT	CSARTRETEAFF
.	.	TRBV4-1	TRBJ1-5	TGCGCCAGCAGCCAAGACAGGGGTACAGGGTTTGAGCCCCAGCATTTT	CASSQDRGTGFEPQHF
many	.	TRBV24-1	TRBJ2-7	TGTGCCACTTCGGGACGGTCTACCTACGAGCAGTACTTC	CATSGRSTYEQYF
.	.	TRBV29-1	TRBJ1-1	TGCAGCGTGAAAGACAGCGCAAACACTGAAGCTTTCTTT	CSVKDSANTEAFF
few	.	TRBV5-1	TRBJ2-5	TGCGCCAGCAGCTTGGGGGTTGGCTCCCAAGAGACCCAGTACTTC	CASSLGVGSQETQYF
few	.	TRBV4-1	TRBJ1-2	TGCGCCAGCAGCCACGGGGGAGGGAACTATGGCTACACCTTC	CASSHGGGNYGYTF
few	.	TRBV6-1	TRBJ2-7	TGTGCCAGCAGTGAGTTGGGACGAGGCGAGCAGTACTTC	CASSELGRGEQYF
many	.	TRBV20-1	TRBJ1-2	TGCAGTGCCCCGCCCCAAGGAAATAACTATGGCTACACCTTC	CSAPPQGNNYGYTF
many	TRBD1	TRBV29-1	TRBJ1-2	TGCAGCGTGTATCAGGGGGAATATGGCTACACCTTC	CSVYQGEYGYTF
many	.	TRBV9	TRBJ1-2	TGTGCCAGCAGCACACGGCATGGCTACACCTTC	CASSTRHGYTF
many	.	TRBV12-3/TRBV12-4	TRBJ1-1	TGTGCCAGCAGCCAAAAAGTCAGTTTGAACACTGAAGCTTTCTTT	CASSQKVSLNTEAFF
.	TRBD2	TRBV10-3	TRBJ2-7	TGTGCCACCCTCGAGCGGGGGGAGAGCTACGAGCAGTACTTC	CATLERGESYEQYF
many	TRBD2	TRBV7-8	TRBJ2-5	TGTGCCAGCAGCTTCCAGGGCTGGGAGGGGGAGACCCAGTACTTC	CASSFQGWEGETQYF
.	TRBD1	TRBV5-1	TRBJ2-5	TGCGCCAGCAGCTTTAGGACAGGCTCGTGGCAAGAGACCCAGTACTTC	CASSFRTGSWQETQYF
many	.	TRBV19	TRBJ2-4	TGTGCCAGTAGTCCACTACCACTGCCTAAAAACATTCAGTACTTC	CASSPLPLPKNIQYF
many	TRBD1	TRBV6-4	TRBJ1-2	TGTGCCAGCAGGACCCTACCGTCGACAGGGACTAACTATGGCTACACCTTC	CASRTLPSTGTNYGYTF
many	.	TRBV7-9	TRBJ1-5	TGTGCCAGCAGCTTTAGAGTGGAACGAAATCAGCCCCAGCATTTT	CASSFRVERNQPQHF
many	.	TRBV12-3/TRBV12-4	TRBJ1-1	TGTGCCAGCAGTTTAGGGTTTAGGGGAGTTAATGAAGCTTTCTTT	CASSLGFRGVNEAFF
many	TRBD2	TRBV12-3/TRBV12-4	TRBJ2-5	TGTGCCAGCAGTTTGCGGCGGGGGGAAGAGACCCAGTACTTC	CASSLRRGEETQYF
many	.	TRBV6-1	TRBJ1-2	TGTGCCAGCAGCCCCCCCGGGTATTACTATGGCTACACCTTC	CASSPPGYYYGYTF
many	TRBD1	TRBV7-3	TRBJ1-1	TGTGCCAGCAGGCCAGGGGGCTCTGGGAACACTGAAGCTTTCTTT	CASRPGGSGNTEAFF
many	.	TRBV5-1	TRBJ1-2	TGCGCCAGCAGCTTGGTTGGCCGCAATAACTATGGCTACACCTTC	CASSLVGRNNYGYTF
.	TRBD1	TRBV3-1	TRBJ2-7	TGTGCCAGCAGCCTCTCCGGGACAGGGAGCCCCGAGCAGTACTTC	CASSLSGTGSPEQYF
.	.	TRBV20-1	TRBJ2-7	TGCAGTGCTTTCGAGGCGACTAAAGCCGAGCAGTACTTC	CSAFEATKAEQYF
many	.	TRBV11-2	TRBJ1-6	TGTGCCAGCAGCTCCAACTCAGGGTCTGGCTCACCCCTCCACTTT	CASSSNSGSGSPLHF
many	.	TRBV4-1	TRBJ1-5	TGCGCCAGCAGCCAAGTGGGTTTAAGGCCCCAGCATTTT	CASSQVGLRPQHF
few	.	TRBV24-1	TRBJ1-5	TGTGCCACCAGTGATCCCCGAGGGGGTGGGATGGAGCCCCAGCATTTT	CATSDPRGGGMEPQHF
few	TRBD2	TRBV10-2	TRBJ2-2	TGCGCCAGCACCCTAGCGGGCCTGAACACCGGGGAGCTGTTTTTT	CASTLAGLNTGELFF
many	TRBD1	TRBV14	TRBJ1-1	TGTGCCAGCAGCCAATGGAGGGGGCATACTGAAGCTTTCTTT	CASSQWRGHTEAFF
many	.	TRBV4-1	TRBJ1-1	TGCGCCAGCAGCCTCCGCTCGGAGGGCCTGAACACTGAAGCTTTCTTT	CASSLRSEGLNTEAFF